The 32 T cell receptor beta chains below all came from one sample that was sequenced in a study of chemoradiotherapy in HPV16-positive cancers (dated by TCRdb to between 2021 and 2023). The method was the immunoSEQ multiplex PCR assay. The table comes from immuneACCESS by way of TCRdb, which keeps in-frame sequences with V and J called. Part of the clones is missing from these tables; in studies checked, under half for an unresolved V gene and the rest for unknown reasons. Present in this sample are 750 to 1,000 clones, roughly nine tenths of which were seen just once. Clones ranked in the top ten supply about 3% of the sample. The sample here was tumor tissue, taken from a patient who underwent chemoradiotherapy. These receptors were collected from a human donor with HPV-associated anogenital cancer.

The chain carries TRBV11-3 and TRBJ2-7; maybe TRBD1 (5 bases). This CDR3 has 15 residues. The V gene's germline CDR1 is SGHNT and CDR2 YENEEA. The ends were cut back, 3 bases at V and 5 bases at J, with 17 bases in the middle. This CDR3 reads CASSLGGSARDEQYF. Here the CDR3 DNA reads TGTGCCAGCAGCTTGGGTGGTTCAGCCAGGGACGAGCAGTACTTC.

The rearrangement joins TRBV6-1 to TRBJ1-2; the match to TRBD1 covers 9 bases. V lost 8 bases, J lost 7 bases, and 2 bases stayed unmatched. This CDR3 is built from 11 residues. Per germline, CDR1 MNHNS and CDR2 SASEGT. CDR3 sequence reads: CASGTGSGYTF. In DNA, the CDR3 is TGTGCCAGCGGGACAGGGTCTGGCTACACCTTC.

V is TRBV19 and J is TRBJ2-5; TRBD2 agrees at 8 bases. The CDR3 runs 13 residues. Germline-derived CDR1 and CDR2 are LNHDA and SQIVND (reference sequence). The V gene end was trimmed by 5 bases and the J gene end by 4 bases; junction bases not matched to a gene: 3. CDR3 amino acids: CASSPSGGETQYF. The CDR3 DNA is TGTGCCAGTAGTCCAAGCGGGGGAGAGACCCAGTACTTC.

The genes are TRBV27 and TRBJ1-1; TRBD1 matches at 7 bases. After removal of 4 bases from V and 4 bases from J, the junction contained 6 bases not matched to a gene. This CDR3 contains 14 residues. Germline CDR1 reads MNHEY; CDR2 reads SMNVEV (reference sequence). For the CDR3, the DNA is TGTGCCAGCAGTTCTGGACAGGTGGCCACTGAAGCTTTCTTT. Encoded protein: CASSSGQVATEAFF.

The V gene is TRBV18, the J gene TRBJ1-5, with D unclear. The CDR3 totals 14 residues. Looked up from germline, CDR1 is KGHSH and CDR2 is LQKENI. V was shortened by 2 bases and J by 6 bases, with 11 bases between the two germline ends. The CDR3 nucleotides are TGTGCCAGCTCACCAGCGGAGGGAAGTCAGCCCCAGCATTTT. Encoded protein: CASSPAEGSQPQHF.

The V and J genes are TRBV2 and TRBJ2-7; TRBD1 agrees at 10 bases. J was trimmed by 6 bases and V by 5 bases; bases with no gene match: 7. CDR3 length equals 14 residues. CDR1 SNHLY and CDR2 FYNNEI come from the germline V gene. The CDR3 sequence: CASSLTTGGGEQYF. The CDR3 DNA follows: TGTGCCAGCAGTCTAACGACAGGGGGCGGCGAGCAGTACTTC.

This clone was counted a single time. The gene calls are TRBV5-1 and TRBJ2-7; D may match TRBD1 or TRBD2 (5 bases each). Trimming removed 0 bases from V and 6 bases from J, with 13 bases in between. The CDR3 is made up of 14 amino acids. Germline V gene lookup returns CDR1 SGHRS and CDR2 YFSETQ. The CDR3 loop reads CASSLEESRGEQYF. The DNA of the CDR3 is TGCGCCAGCAGCTTGGAGGAATCGAGGGGCGAGCAGTACTTC.

The CDR3 loop reads CASSSGSRKNIQYF. The DNA of the CDR3 is TGTGCCAGCAGTTCGGGTTCAAGGAAAAACATTCAGTACTTC. V is TRBV6-5 and J is TRBJ2-4; D call uncertain. Deletions cut 4 bases from V and 4 bases from J, with 11 bases between. This CDR3 comprises 14 residues. Germline V gives CDR1 MNHEY, CDR2 SVGAGI.

This chain joins TRBV9 and TRBJ1-2; no definite D call. Germline CDR1 and CDR2: SGDLS and YYNGEE. V lost 3 bases and J lost 8, with 11 bases in between. The CDR3 has 12 residues. The CDR3 sequence is CASSADEIGYTF. Written as DNA, the CDR3 is TGTGCCAGCAGCGCGGACGAAATCGGCTACACCTTC.

The count of this clone is one. This rearrangement joins TRBV6-6 to TRBJ1-2; D unclear. The CDR3 spans 15 residues. Germline lookup yields CDR1 MNHNY and CDR2 SVGAGI (reference sequence). V lost 5 bases, J lost 8 bases, and 21 bases lay in between. CDR3 sequence (DNA): TGTGCCAGCAGTCACCTCACCTCCTCCCGGGAGGGCTACACCTTC. This gives the protein CASSHLTSSREGYTF.

The table lists this clone with a count of one. The V gene is TRBV13, the J gene TRBJ2-3; D is possibly TRBD2 (6 bases). Germline V gives CDR1 PRHDT, CDR2 FYEKMQ (reference sequence). This CDR3 comprises 14 residues. Trimming pared 5 bases from V and 4 bases from J, leaving 13 bases between. The DNA of the CDR3 is TGTGCCAGCAGCGCTACTAGCAGCCCAGATACGCAGTATTTT. Protein product: CASSATSSPDTQYF. The variable domain in full, with the rest retrieved from reference TRBV13 and TRBJ2-3, is AAGVIQSPRHLIKEKRETATLKCYPIPRHDTVYWYQQGPGQDPQFLISFYEKMQSDKGSIPDRFSAQQFSDYHSELNMSSLELGDSALYFCASSATSSPDTQYFGPGTRLTVL.

The CDR3 DNA reads TGTGCCAGCAGCGCAACAGGGGGCGTAAGTACTGAAGCTTTCTTT. Encoded protein: CASSATGGVSTEAFF. The chain recombines TRBV9 with TRBJ1-1; TRBD1 matches at 9 bases. The germline V gene encodes CDR1 SGDLS and CDR2 YYNGEE. Germline trimming cut 3 bases from V and 5 bases from J; bases unmatched to any gene: 8. The CDR3 sequence is 15 residues long.

The chain uses TRBV28 and TRBJ1-1; a possible D gene is TRBD1 (6 bases). V lost 6 bases and J lost 4, with 12 bases in between. Germline V CDR1 and CDR2: MDHEN, SYDVKM. This CDR3 has 13 residues. The chain's CDR3 is CASRTGFLTEAFF. CDR3 nucleotide sequence: TGTGCCAGCAGGACAGGCTTTCTCACTGAAGCTTTCTTT. Variable domain in full (rest from reference TRBV28 and TRBJ1-1): DVKVTQSSRYLVKRTGEKVFLECVQDMDHENMFWYRQDPGLGLRLIYFSYDVKMKEKGDIPEGYSVSREKKERFSLILESASTNQTSMYLCASRTGFLTEAFFGQGTRLTVV.

The chain joins TRBV7-7 to TRBJ2-6; no firm D call. CDR3 size: 17 residues. Trimming took 5 bases from V and 5 from J, leaving 19 bases between them. Germline V CDR1 and CDR2: SSHAT, FNYEAQ (reference sequence). The CDR3 nucleotides are TGTGCCAGCAGCGCATGGTGGCCACAAAGTCGGGCCAACGTCCTGACTTTC. This gives the protein CASSAWWPQSRANVLTF.

The chain recombines TRBV6-6 with TRBJ2-3; TRBD2 agrees at 13 bases. Unmatched junction bases numbered 4, after V lost 7 bases and J lost 3 bases. The germline V gene has CDR1 MNHNY and CDR2 SVGAGI (reference sequence). The CDR3 contains 15 residues. CDR3 nucleotides: TGTGCCAGCACCCGGACTAGCGGGGGAACAGATACGCAGTATTTT. Its translation is CASTRTSGGTDTQYF.

DNA for the CDR3: TGTGCCACCGCCCCAACAGGGGGCCTTTTTCCCCAGCATTTT. Protein product: CATAPTGGLFPQHF. The rearrangement uses TRBV27 and TRBJ1-5; 9 positions match TRBD1. Trimming at V came to 10 bases and at J to 10 bases, leaving 14 bases not matched to a gene. The germline V gene has CDR1 MNHEY and CDR2 SMNVEV (reference sequence). The CDR3 is made up of 14 amino acids.

V is TRBV12-5 and J is TRBJ2-7; possibly TRBD2 for D (5 bases). CDR3 length: 13 residues. V was cut by 1 base and J by 1 base, with 5 bases left in between. CDR1 is LGHNT, CDR2 FRNRAP, per germline. DNA for the CDR3: TGTGCTAGTGGTTTGGCGGGGTCCTACGAGCAGTACTTC. It specifies CASGLAGSYEQYF.

The chain joins TRBV5-1 to TRBJ2-7; D is unclear. Deletions cut 4 bases from V and 6 bases from J, with 17 bases between. This CDR3 comprises 14 residues. Germline lookup yields CDR1 SGHRS and CDR2 YFSETQ. CDR3 protein: CASSRNPGVGEQYF. The CDR3 region has the DNA TGCGCCAGCAGCCGGAACCCGGGTGTGGGCGAGCAGTACTTC.

This clone has only one observation. The chain has TRBV29-1 and TRBJ2-5; D is ambiguous. Germline CDR1 SQVTM, CDR2 ANQGSEA. The ends were cut back, 0 bases at V and 5 bases at J, with 13 bases in the middle. The CDR3 totals 14 residues. CDR3 coding DNA: TGCAGCGTTGAAGATTTCGAGGTCAGGGAGACCCAGTACTTC. Translated, it gives CSVEDFEVRETQYF.

The chain is built from TRBV18 and TRBJ1-1; D is ambiguous. The CDR3 sequence is 12 residues long. Germline V CDR1 and CDR2: KGHSH, LQKENI. The V end was cut by 1 base, the J end by 10 bases, with 10 bases between. CDR3 sequence reads: CASSPQGDVAFF. DNA of the CDR3: TGTGCCAGCTCACCACAGGGCGACGTAGCTTTCTTT.

This chain connects TRBV30 to TRBJ1-1; D unclear. The CDR3 consists of 13 residues. Trimming removed 0 bases from V and 8 bases from J, with 13 bases in between. Per the germline V gene, CDR1 is GTSNPN and CDR2 is SVGIG (reference sequence). CDR3 bases: TGTGCCTGGAGTGTACTGGGGATGGCCGAAGCTTTCTTT. As protein: CAWSVLGMAEAFF.

This chain connects TRBV5-5 to TRBJ2-1; TRBD1 is a possible D gene (5 bases). CDR3 length: 12 amino acids. Germline CDR1 reads SGHKS; CDR2 reads YYEKEE (reference sequence). V dropped 3 bases and J dropped 7 bases, with 8 bases sitting between them. The CDR3 DNA reads TGTGCCAGCAGCTCGCAGGGAAATGAGCAGTTCTTC. Translating it yields CASSSQGNEQFF.

The chain has TRBV7-2 and TRBJ2-3; TRBD2 agrees at 7 bases. This CDR3 spans 14 amino acids. The trim removed 5 bases at V and 5 bases at J, leaving 7 bases unmatched. Germline loops: CDR1 SGHTA, CDR2 FQGNSA. CDR3 sequence (DNA): TGTGCCAGCAGCCAGGCTAGCGGTGGAGATACGCAGTATTTT. It translates to CASSQASGGDTQYF.

CDR3: CASSQAFPAGESDTQYF. The CDR3 nucleotides read TGTGCCAGCAGCCAGGCTTTTCCAGCGGGGGAGTCAGATACGCAGTATTTT. The rearrangement links TRBV4-2 to TRBJ2-3; TRBD2 agrees at 8 bases. After removal of 3 bases from V and 4 bases from J, the junction contained 12 bases not matched to a gene. The CDR3 runs 17 residues. CDR1 is LGHNA, CDR2 YNFKEQ, per germline.

The chain employs TRBV6-5 and TRBJ1-6, with 9 bases lining up with TRBD1. CDR1 is MNHEY and CDR2 is SVGAGI in the germline V gene. Trimming removed 6 bases from V and 9 bases from J; junction bases left unmatched: 6. The CDR3 loop spans 14 amino acids. The chain's CDR3 is CASSLGTGISPLHF. CDR3 DNA sequence: TGTGCCAGCAGCCTAGGGACAGGGATTTCACCCCTCCACTTT.

V and J are TRBV30 and TRBJ2-1, with D maybe TRBD1 (6 bases). Trimming removed 2 bases from V and 8 bases from J, with 10 bases in between. The CDR3 runs to 12 residues. From germline, CDR1 is GTSNPN and CDR2 SVGIG (reference sequence). DNA of the CDR3: TGTGCCTGGAGTTGGGGGCTCGATGAGCAGTTCTTC. It encodes CAWSWGLDEQFF.

V gene TRBV19 combines with J gene TRBJ1-2; 10 bases align to TRBD1. J lost 4 bases, V lost 4 bases, and 6 bases had no gene match. The CDR3 loop spans 15 amino acids. The germline V gene has CDR1 LNHDA and CDR2 SQIVND (reference sequence). The CDR3 DNA reads as TGTGCCAGTAGTACCGGGACAGGGGATGGCTATGGCTACACCTTC. Its protein product is CASSTGTGDGYGYTF.

This chain links TRBV30 with TRBJ1-1; D might be TRBD1 (5 bases). In germline, CDR1 is GTSNPN, CDR2 SVGIG (reference sequence). The CDR3 has 12 residues. V lost 1 base, J lost 4 bases, and 7 bases lay in between. CDR3 nucleotide sequence: TGTGCCTGGAGTGCGGGGGGCACTGAAGCTTTCTTT. Its translation: CAWSAGGTEAFF.

This clone was detected only a few times. This chain joins TRBV4-2 and TRBJ2-3, with TRBD2 matching over 14 bases. The CDR3 spans 16 residues. Unmatched junction bases numbered 1, after V lost 1 base and J lost 4 bases. Germline V lookup: CDR1 LGHNA, CDR2 YNFKEQ. The CDR3 is CASSQGLAGGPDTQYF. For the CDR3, the DNA is TGTGCCAGCAGCCAAGGACTAGCGGGGGGGCCAGATACGCAGTATTTT.

In nucleotides, the CDR3 is TGCGCCAGCAGCCAAGCCGGGGGCCCCACCGGGGAGCTGTTTTTT. Translating gives CASSQAGGPTGELFF. The rearrangement links TRBV4-3 to TRBJ2-2; D assignment may be TRBD1 or TRBD2 (6 bases each). V lost 1 base to trimming and J lost 4 bases, with 10 bases between them. Germline V gene data show CDR1 as LGHNA and CDR2 as YSLEER. The CDR3 has 15 residues.

The rearrangement uses TRBV18 and TRBJ1-3; D not resolved. In germline, CDR1 is KGHSH, CDR2 LQKENI. Trimming stripped 7 bases from V and 4 bases from J, with 11 bases between. The CDR3 contains 13 residues. Here the CDR3 reads CASFPTYGNTIYF. The DNA for the CDR3 is TGTGCCAGCTTCCCGACATACGGAAACACCATATATTTT.

The chain carries TRBV5-1 and TRBJ2-7; 12 bases align to TRBD2. The V and J ends lost 4 bases and 0 bases, in that order; junction bases with no gene match: 11. The germline CDR1 and CDR2 sequences are SGHRS and YFSETQ. The CDR3 length is 18 residues. The DNA for the CDR3 is TGCGCCAGCAGCCCCGGACTAGCGGGGCCCCAGAGCTCCTACGAGCAGTACTTC. Translating it yields CASSPGLAGPQSSYEQYF. Complete variable domain (other parts from reference TRBV5-1 and TRBJ2-7): KAGVTQTPRYLIKTRGQQVTLSCSPISGHRSVSWYQQTPGQGLQFLFEYFSETQRNKGNFPGRFSGRQFSNSRSEMNVSTLELGDSALYLCASSPGLAGPQSSYEQYFGPGTRLTVT.